This T cell receptor beta chain appears in the sequencing data of a study of blood T cell repertoires in COVID-19. Study background: Spain, Italy and the United States supplied samples that represented acute and convalescent COVID-19. Sample material is recorded as cDNA or gDNA derived from T cells, B-cell-depleted T cells, or PBMCs.

Authors' methods: Cell counts per sample came from amplifying reference gene primers. Using immunoSEQ multiplex PCR, the repertoire was profiled, and TCRdb retains in-frame clones only, with some absent. The V and J calls and clone size were taken over from that table, and D and trimming were inferred from the DNA. The sample records about 230,000 clones, around 84% being singletons. CDR1 is SGHRS and CDR2 is YFSETQ in the germline V gene. J gave up 1 base and V 4 bases, and 9 bases lay outside the gene matches. This CDR3 spans 17 amino acids. Sequencing was done on a sample of peripheral blood. V gene TRBV5-1 combines with J gene TRBJ2-2; 8 bases are a match to TRBD1. This TCR was recovered from a woman aged 40 to 50 who had recovered from COVID-19. The CDR3 loop reads CASSLTRTGRNTGELFF. CDR3 nucleotides: TGCGCCAGCAGCCTCACTCGGACAGGGCGGAACACCGGGGAGCTGTTTTTT.